This T cell receptor (beta chain) came from a study of technical replicates of blood from a few donors. The germline CDR1 and CDR2 sequences are KGHSH and LQKENI. V was pared by 6 bases and J by 4 bases, with 15 bases between. There are 14 residues in the CDR3. Measured with immunoSEQ multiplex PCR; TCRdb has only the in-frame clones, and not every one. The data show approximately 76,000 clones, approximately 86% seen once. The V call is TRBV18, the J call TRBJ2-5; D possibly corresponds to TRBD2 (6 bases). This TCR derives from a human donor in good health. Some clones in this sample may be carry-over from other donors' samples. Material: PBMCs. In DNA form, the CDR3 reads TGTGCCAGCTCCCTCCGGGGGAAGGGAGAGACCCAGTACTTC. The encoded protein is CASSLRGKGETQYF.